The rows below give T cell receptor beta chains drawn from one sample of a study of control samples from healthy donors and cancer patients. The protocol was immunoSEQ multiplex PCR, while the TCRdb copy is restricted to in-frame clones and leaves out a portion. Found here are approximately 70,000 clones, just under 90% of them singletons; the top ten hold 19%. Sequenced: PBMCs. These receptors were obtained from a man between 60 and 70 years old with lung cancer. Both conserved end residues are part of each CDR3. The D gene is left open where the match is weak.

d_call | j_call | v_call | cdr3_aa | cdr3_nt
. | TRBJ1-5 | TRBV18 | CASSPTGNSNQPQHF | TGTGCCAGCTCTCCGACAGGTAATAGCAATCAGCCCCAGCATTTT
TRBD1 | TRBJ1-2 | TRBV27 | CASSFIGLIGQGANGYTF | TGTGCCAGCAGCTTTATTGGGTTGATTGGACAGGGGGCAAATGGCTACACCTTC
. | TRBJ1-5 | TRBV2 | CASSVQDNSNQPQHF | TGTGCCAGCAGTGTCCAGGACAATAGCAATCAGCCCCAGCATTTT
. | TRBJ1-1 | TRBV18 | CASSRVLGNTEAFF | TGTGCCAGCTCCCGCGTCTTAGGGAACACTGAAGCTTTCTTT
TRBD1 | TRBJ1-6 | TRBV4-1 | CASSQEARDRVIRGNSPLHF | TGCGCCAGCAGCCAAGAAGCCAGGGACAGGGTTATCAGGGGTAATTCACCCCTCCACTTT
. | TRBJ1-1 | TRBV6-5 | CASKRGREAEAFF | TGTGCCAGCAAGAGGGGACGAGAGGCTGAAGCTTTCTTT
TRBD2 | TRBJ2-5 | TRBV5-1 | CASSPLTSGGAETQYF | TGCGCCAGCAGCCCCCTGACTAGCGGGGGGGCCGAGACCCAGTACTTC
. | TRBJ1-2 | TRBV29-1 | CSVEGAGTNYGYTF | TGCAGCGTTGAAGGGGCAGGGACGAACTATGGCTACACCTTC
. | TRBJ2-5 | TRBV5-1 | CASSLTRIQETQYF | TGCGCCAGCAGCTTAACGCGGATACAAGAGACCCAGTACTTC
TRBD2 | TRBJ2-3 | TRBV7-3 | CASSLQAGGPDTQYF | TGTGCCAGCAGCTTACAGGCGGGGGGCCCAGATACGCAGTATTTT
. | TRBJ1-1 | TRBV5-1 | CASSLSGQTMNTEAFF | TGCGCCAGCAGCTTGTCAGGGCAAACCATGAACACTGAAGCTTTCTTT